Given below is one T cell receptor (beta chain) in context. Its antigen remains unidentified. No much larger clone exists at a distance of one base, and base qualities are not known. The data originate from a study of cytomegalovirus exposure and HLA in healthy donors (dated by TCRdb to the late 2010s). For the study in its entirety: According to an earlier analysis of a few hundred of the donors, about 179 million T cells yielded 90 million to 130 million unique TCR beta sequences and around 300 Gb of sequence data. Around 320 gigabases of sequencing data and tens of millions of unique TCR sequences were included in an early release covering about 700 HLA-typed donors. Of the 300 to 400 genotyped donors, about 84% fell in the genetic ancestry cluster associated with self-reported Caucasian donors. The aim of the study was to test whether cataloging public T cell receptors could identify signatures of past pathogen exposure. The study used immunosequencing to profile the T cell repertoires of some 600 subjects and linked those repertoires to cytomegalovirus serostatus. Besides the first cohort of approximately 710 subjects, a separate validation cohort made up of over a hundred different subjects was used. High-throughput TCR immunosequencing, statistical association of individual TCRs with disease status, and machine learning were combined to predict cytomegalovirus infection status. In a later analysis, previously published TCR beta repertoires from 550 to 750 donors were re-analyzed and high-resolution HLA genotyping was added so that TCR occurrence patterns could be studied. In the later analysis, no new phenotypic data were used to find candidate immune exposures; instead, reliance was placed on TCR beta sequences and their occurrence across donors. An earlier analysis of fewer than 750 of the donors used high-throughput TCR beta sequencing to judge whether each TCR beta V gene segment behaved as functional or pseudogenic. Donor age, sex, ethnicity and CMV serostatus were compiled alongside the repertoire data. A later genetic analysis took genome-wide SNP genotypes for 398 of the 666 donors and used that subset as a discovery cohort. Every discovery cohort repertoire had been produced on one sequencing platform. HLA typing included class I and class II loci at four-digit resolution. The number of donors typed differed by locus, with 629-630 for A, B, C, DRB1 and DQB1, 522 for DQA1, about 610 for DPA1, and some 470 for DPB1. Because of strong linkage in the cohort, roughly five DR-DQ haplotypes were treated as single units for association and clustering. Among a few hundred genotyped donors of the cohort, an average of approximately 230,000 unique TCR beta nucleotide sequences were sequenced per donor, approximately 20% of them non-productive. Paper-wide results and their limitations: Compared with the 666-donor mean, donors in an Asian-associated ancestry cluster had fewer N-insertions in productive TCRs, according to a later genetic analysis. In an earlier analysis of under 600 of the donors, most TCR beta V segments were observed in productive rearrangements about 87% or about 30% of the time, broadly matching IMGT annotations. The cohort was sequenced for TCR beta chains only, and without alpha or paired-chain data the features that could be detected were limited. Because HLA typing was missing for some donors at each locus, association tests included only the typed subset. According to a later analysis, TCR association rates differed among HLA loci, with DRB1 alleles showing the most associated TCRs and HLA-C alleles showing the fewest. A further reported finding was that TCR beta sequences accurately predicted the HLA-A and HLA-B alleles for most subjects in the first cohort. Most CMV-associated TCR beta chains appeared to be HLA-restricted in a later analysis, and the HLA associations seemed to be driven largely by CMV exposure. A later analysis associated 17,000 or so TCR beta sequences with specific HLA alleles at a false discovery rate of 0.05. A later analysis found that HLA-associated TCR beta chains were more clonally expanded and had lower generation probabilities than equally common non-associated chains. The classifier was reported to diagnose cytomegalovirus status with high specificity and sensitivity in both the original cohort and the validation cohort. Some 16 rarely observed V segments, including chromosome 9 orphons, were excluded from the earlier analysis of almost 600 of the donors because counts were too low. Correlated functional status among segregating V segments might be attributable to linkage disequilibrium, but an unknown experimental factor could not be ruled out. The only immune exposure information available for the cohort was CMV serostatus. Several of the top co-occurrence clusters appeared to be linked to parvovirus B19, influenza, CMV and Epstein-Barr virus, according to a later analysis. An association between a missense DCLRE1C variant and V-gene and J-gene trimming of TCR beta chains was found in a later genetic analysis and replicated in an independent cohort. While some public TCRs were present in many individuals, most TCR sequences turned up only very rarely across donors. The authors suggested that the approach could potentially be extended to other disease states and immunological phenotypes. When HLA alleles, especially DR and DQ, strongly co-occurred, attributing TCR associations to individual alleles was difficult. Presence/absence analyses assumed roughly uniform sequencing depth across donors, an assumption that may not hold. A cluster of highly shared sequence variants was judged likely to be a technical artifact of the sequencing pipeline. Some IMGT-functional V segments, including TRBV6-2 and TRBV6-3, could not be distinguished by the 87-base-pair reads and were therefore excluded. In vitro tests confirmed that three of the cytomegalovirus-associated TCR beta chains recognize cytomegalovirus antigens. In the study, roughly 160 TCR beta chains were listed as associated with cytomegalovirus.

The library relied on the immunoSEQ multiplex PCR assay. A mixture of 60 forward primers for TCR Vbeta segments and 13 reverse primers for TCR Jbeta segments was used in the multiplex PCR. The CDR3 region of rearranged TCR beta genes was amplified from genomic DNA by a multiplex PCR assay. The Illumina HiSeq System was used to sequence the amplified TCR beta libraries as 87-base-pair reads. In the authors' own workflow: A later analysis counted some 80 million unique TCR beta chains across the 650 to 700 repertoires, and 9.5 million to 11 million of these chains were shared by at least two donors. Raw reads were error-corrected and collapsed into unique sequences with a nearest-neighbor algorithm that merged closely related sequences to remove PCR and sequencing errors. V, D and J gene segments were assigned by aligning CDR3 sequences to IMGT reference sequences. For a sequence to be retained, a match of at least six nucleotides to both a V gene segment and a J gene segment was required. A rearrangement counted as productive if the CDR3 had no stop codons and remained in frame with V and J, and every other rearrangement counted as non-productive. CDR3 was defined by IMGT convention, running from the second conserved V-encoded cysteine to the conserved J-encoded phenylalanine. The earlier analysis of fewer than 750 of the donors excluded sequences that lacked an unambiguous match to a single V gene segment. An earlier analysis of some 610 of the donors called V segments functional above 56.7% productive rearrangements and segregating when the between-donor standard deviation exceeded 5%. A statistical classification framework was built for diagnosing cytomegalovirus status from the catalog of TCR beta chain sequences. In a later analysis, TCR nucleotide sequences were compared against IMGT/GENE-DB human TR gene sequences so that V and J genes could be assigned. In a later analysis, CDR3 sequences and most-parsimonious VDJ recombination scenarios were assigned using the TCRdist pipeline. A later analysis defined each TCR beta chain by its CDR3 amino acid sequence plus V-gene family, and excluded reads lacking a unique V-gene family. As a way to deal with suspected cross-contamination and a sequencing artifact, a later analysis dropped roughly 620 nucleotide sequences that were highly shared and had low generation probability. In a later analysis, a clonal expansion index was calculated for each public chain from normalized within-repertoire ranks of inferred template counts. In a later analysis, generation probabilities were computed using a VDJ recombination model fitted to out-of-frame rearrangements, and the results were checked against IGoR. A later analysis scored TCR-TCR, TCR-HLA and TCR-CMV co-occurrence with hypergeometric tests, applying a repertoire-size bias correction to TCR pairs. To estimate false discovery rates, a later analysis permuted the HLA or CMV assignments 20 times. In a later analysis, co-occurring TCRs were grouped with DBSCAN, and TCRdist sequence similarity was added when clustering was performed within HLA-allele-positive subsets. Co-occurrence clustering excluded repertoires with fewer than 30,000 or more than 120,000 public chains, plus five with anomalous nucleotide sharing. TCRdb carries this immuneACCESS record with in-frame sequences only. Its versions omit some clonotypes, under half of them owing to an unresolved V gene in the studies checked, with the rest unexplained. V and J calls plus clone size are reproduced from that table; the DNA served to infer D and trimming. A total of under 200,000 clones appear in this sample, 75% to 90% of them only once. Clones ranked in the top ten supply approximately 1.8% of the sample.

The cohort comprised more than 550 healthy bone marrow donors. At the time of sampling, all cohort members were nominally healthy, though unrecorded immune exposures were likely present. CMV serostatus was positive for about 290 and negative for about 55% of the roughly 670 cohort members, and was not recorded for this donor. A peripheral blood sample was collected from each donor, and TCR beta sequencing was performed on peripheral blood mononuclear cells. Genomic DNA extraction from the blood cell samples was performed with the Qiagen DNeasy Blood Extraction Kit. V drops 7 bases and J drops 1 base, leaving 13 bases in between. Reading from cysteine to phenylalanine, the CDR3 counts 15 amino acids. Here the CDR3 DNA is all that survives: 45 bases in frame from base 1. For CDR1 and CDR2, the germline V gene (reference sequence) lists LNHDA and SQIVND.

The receptor chain draws on TRBV19 and TRBJ2-2, with the identity of the D gene unclear. This sequence originates from a human donor in good health. The sequencing sample was made of PBMCs. The sequenced DNA: TGTGCCAGTACGGATGGGCTCCTGAACACCGGGGAGCTGTTTTTT. Its protein reads: CASTDGLLNTGELFF.